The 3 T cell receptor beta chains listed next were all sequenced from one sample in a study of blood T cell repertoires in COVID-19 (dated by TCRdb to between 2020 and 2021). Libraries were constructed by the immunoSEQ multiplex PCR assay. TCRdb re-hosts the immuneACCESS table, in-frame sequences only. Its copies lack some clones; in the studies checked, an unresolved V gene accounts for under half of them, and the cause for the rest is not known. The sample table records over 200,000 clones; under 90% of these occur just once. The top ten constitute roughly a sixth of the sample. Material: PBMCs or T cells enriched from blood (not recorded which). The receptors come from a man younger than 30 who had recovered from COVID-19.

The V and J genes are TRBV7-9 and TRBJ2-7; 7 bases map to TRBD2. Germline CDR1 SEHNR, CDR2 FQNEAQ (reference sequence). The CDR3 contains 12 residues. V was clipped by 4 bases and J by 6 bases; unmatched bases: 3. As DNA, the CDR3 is TGTGCCAGCAGCTGGGGGGGTAGCGAGCAGTACTTC. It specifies CASSWGGSEQYF.

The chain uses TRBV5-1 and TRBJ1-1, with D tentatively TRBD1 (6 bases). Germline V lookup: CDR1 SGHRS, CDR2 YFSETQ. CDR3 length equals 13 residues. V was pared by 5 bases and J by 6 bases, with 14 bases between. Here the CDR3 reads CASRAGVAAEAFF. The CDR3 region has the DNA TGCGCCAGCAGGGCAGGGGTCGCGGCTGAAGCTTTCTTT.

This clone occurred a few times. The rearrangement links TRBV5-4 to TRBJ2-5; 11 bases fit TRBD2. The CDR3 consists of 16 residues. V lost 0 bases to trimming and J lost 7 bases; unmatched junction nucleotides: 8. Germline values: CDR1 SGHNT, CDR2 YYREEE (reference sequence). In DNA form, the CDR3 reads TGTGCCAGCAGCTTGGCCGGGACTAGCGGTCAGGGGACCCAGTACTTC. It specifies CASSLAGTSGQGTQYF.